These T cell receptor beta chains were read from a single sample in a study of blood T cell repertoires in COVID-19. Clones were read by immunoSEQ multiplex PCR, and TCRdb kept only the in-frame ones, dropping some. This repertoire shows hundreds of thousands of clones, roughly 87% found once; its top ten account for roughly 6%. The sample was PBMCs or T cells enriched from blood (not recorded which). The receptors originated from a woman aged 25 to 39 with acute COVID-19. The CDR3 runs from the conserved cysteine through the conserved F or W. A D gene is named only where the DNA matches it firmly. Size tells how often a clone was seen (once, few, many) or the class of an expanded clone, and some rows leave it out.

>NA|TRBJ1-2|NA|TRBV28
CASSFPAGQPNYGYTF
TGTGCCAGCAGTTTTCCCGCAGGTCAACCGAACTATGGCTACACCTTC
>NA|TRBJ2-5|TRBD2|TRBV5-1
CASSSRPGTRQETQYF
TGCGCCAGCAGCTCACGTCCCGGGACTAGACAAGAGACCCAGTACTTC
>NA|TRBJ2-1|TRBD2|TRBV7-2
CASSPITSGPYNEQFF
TGTGCCAGCAGCCCCATTACTAGCGGCCCCTACAATGAGCAGTTCTTC
>NA|TRBJ1-6|NA|TRBV18
CASSPLFGGRSPPDSYNSPLHF
TGTGCCAGCTCACCCCTGTTCGGGGGGAGAAGTCCACCGGACTCCTATAATTCACCCCTCCACTTT
>NA|TRBJ2-2|TRBD2|TRBV2
CASKLAYTGELFF
TGTGCCAGCAAACTAGCGTACACCGGGGAGCTGTTTTTT
>NA|TRBJ1-2|TRBD1|TRBV7-7
CASSQTGGGGYTF
TGTGCTAGCAGCCAAACAGGGGGTGGGGGCTACACCTTC
>NA|TRBJ2-2|NA|TRBV11-3
CASSLSSGLTGELFF
TGTGCCAGCAGCTTAAGTAGCGGCCTCACCGGGGAGCTGTTTTTT
>NA|TRBJ2-2|NA|TRBV2
CASSQTGRYTGELFF
TGTGCCAGCAGCCAGACAGGGAGGTACACCGGGGAGCTGTTTTTT
>NA|TRBJ1-3|NA|TRBV6-4
CASSEVEREPGNTIYF
TGTGCCAGCAGTGAGGTCGAGAGGGAGCCTGGAAACACCATATATTTT
>once|TRBJ1-3|NA|TRBV18
CASSSSKGRVNTIYF
TGTGCCAGCTCATCATCGAAGGGGCGAGTAAACACCATATATTTT
>once|TRBJ2-7|TRBD1|TRBV5-5
CASSLRDRPLYEQYF
TGTGCCAGCAGCCTAAGGGACAGGCCCCTCTACGAGCAGTACTTC
>few|TRBJ2-3|TRBD2|TRBV27
CASSLWTSRDTQYF
TGTGCCAGCAGTTTGTGGACTAGTAGGGATACGCAGTATTTT
>NA|TRBJ1-5|NA|TRBV7-8
CASSLVPGNQPQHF
TGTGCCAGCAGCTTAGTTCCGGGCAATCAGCCCCAGCATTTT
>once|TRBJ1-3|TRBD1|TRBV7-2
CASRPTDRAGNTIYF
TGTGCCAGCAGGCCAACGGACAGGGCTGGAAACACCATATATTTT
>NA|TRBJ2-5|TRBD1|TRBV29-1
CSARQGGSETQYF
TGCAGCGCTCGACAGGGGGGCTCAGAGACCCAGTACTTC
>NA|TRBJ2-2|TRBD2|TRBV15
CATSGGTSGHRELFF
TGTGCCACCAGCGGAGGGACTAGCGGGCACCGGGAGCTGTTTTTT
>NA|TRBJ2-7|TRBD2|TRBV5-5
CASSPGGAFHEQYF
TGTGCCAGCAGCCCCGGGGGGGCCTTCCACGAGCAGTACTTC
>NA|TRBJ2-1|TRBD2|TRBV10-1
CASSESSAGGLHEQFF
TGCGCCAGCAGTGAGTCGTCTGCGGGGGGGCTTCATGAGCAGTTCTTC
>once|TRBJ1-6|TRBD1|TRBV18
CASSPTGGISPLHF
TGTGCCAGCTCACCGACAGGGGGCATTTCACCCCTCCACTTT
>medium-sized|TRBJ2-3|TRBD2|TRBV6-1
CASSELAGGDTQYF
TGTGCCAGCAGTGAACTAGCGGGGGGAGATACGCAGTATTTT
>NA|TRBJ1-5|NA|TRBV29-1
CSGCGPQHF
TGCAGCGGGTGCGGGCCCCAGCATTTT
>few|TRBJ1-1|NA|TRBV19
CASSITGYEAFF
TGTGCCAGTAGTATAACAGGGTATGAAGCTTTCTTT